This TCR beta chain was recorded in a study of identifying expanded T cells in peripheral blood. Study-wide results and caveats: About 1.2 clones differed between technical replicates, versus around 16 and 19 over time. Two-week clone count variance significantly increased as total template count grew.

Remarks on this clone: What it binds is not known.

Libraries were prepared by immunoSEQ multiplex PCR; TCRdb keeps only in-frame clonotypes and omits some of them. The data contain some 99,000 clones, 88% of them singletons. The V end lost 5 bases, the J end lost 3 bases, and 14 bases lay between the germline ends. The CDR3 runs to 15 residues. From germline, CDR1 is SEHNR and CDR2 FQNEAQ (reference sequence). Sequencing was done on a sample of blood. The sequence was obtained from a person aged 18 to 75 in good health. This chain uses TRBV7-9 with TRBJ1-5; D is unclear. CDR3 loop: CASSPLGENNQPQHF. CDR3 nucleotides: TGTGCCAGCAGCCCCCTCGGAGAGAACAATCAGCCCCAGCATTTT. Variable domain in full (rest from reference TRBV7-9 and TRBJ1-5): DTGVSQNPRHKITKRGQNVTFRCDPISEHNRLYWYRQTLGQGPEFLTYFQNEAQLEKSRLLSDRFSAERPKGSFSTLEIQRTEQGDSAMYLCASSPLGENNQPQHFGDGTRLSIL.